This T cell receptor (beta chain) was recorded in a study of blood T cell repertoires in COVID-19. Overall study: The United States, Italy and Spain supplied acute and convalescent COVID-19 samples.

This CDR3 is 16 amino acids long. The germline V gene has CDR1 SGHTS and CDR2 YDEGEE. With 2 bases clipped from V and 3 bases from J, the junction kept 4 bases outside the gene matches. Assay: immunoSEQ multiplex PCR; the TCRdb copy retains only in-frame clones and omits some. Altogether roughly 52,000 clones are present, 65% to 90% being singletons, with the ten largest covering approximately 12%. Material for sequencing was peripheral blood. The rearrangement uses TRBV5-8 and TRBJ2-3; TRBD1 aligns across 12 bases. The sequence came from a human donor in a cohort sampled during active COVID-19. The CDR3 region is CASSLGTGGWTDTQYF. The CDR3 DNA sequence: TGTGCCAGCAGCTTAGGGACAGGGGGCTGGACAGATACGCAGTATTTT.